This T cell receptor (beta chain) was sequenced in a study of identifying expanded T cells in peripheral blood. Overall study findings and caveats: Variance in clone template counts between roughly two-week samples significantly increased with total template count across all healthy donors. Differentially abundant clones: around 1.2 between replicates, just under 17 at around 14 days, around 20 at four.

Points on this clone: The antigen remains unidentified.

During the collection period, no donor immune events like infections were recorded. Trimming took 7 bases from V and 0 from J; bases not matched to a gene: 4. The CDR3 contains 14 residues. CDR1 and CDR2 (germline): LNHDA, SQIVND (reference sequence). Sequencing used immunoSEQ multiplex PCR; TCRdb keeps in-frame clones, though not all of them. The repertoire holds 81,000 or so clones, with 84% as singletons. The receptor was isolated from a person aged 18 to 70 in good health. Sequenced material: blood. The V call is TRBV19, the J call TRBJ2-7, with TRBD1 matching over 9 bases. The CDR3 bases are TGTGCCAGTAACCCGGACAGGGGCTCCTACGAGCAGTACTTC. Protein: CASNPDRGSYEQYF. Full variable domain (remainder filled in from reference TRBV19 and TRBJ2-7): DGGITQSPKYLFRKEGQNVTLSCEQNLNHDAMYWYRQDPGQGLRLIYYSQIVNDFQKGDIAEGYSVSREKKESFPLTVTSAQKNPTAFYLCASNPDRGSYEQYFGPGTRLTVT.